The entry that follows covers one TCR beta chain sequence. In the original processing: Amplification from reference gene primers served as the basis for estimated nucleated cell counts. Profiled with immunoSEQ multiplex PCR; TCRdb holds only in-frame clones, not every one. V and J calls and clone size are given by that table; D and trimming were obtained from the DNA. The top ten clones hold just over 7% of a sample with a few hundred thousand clones, 85% of them seen once. The data originate from a study of blood T cell repertoires in COVID-19. Turning to the study itself: Sites in the United States, Italy and Spain provided acute and convalescent COVID-19 samples. Sample material is recorded as cDNA or gDNA derived from T cells, B-cell-depleted T cells, or PBMCs.

The V segment lost 3 bases and the J segment 8 bases; nucleotides outside the gene matches: 3. Germline V gives CDR1 LGHDT, CDR2 YNNKEL (reference sequence). This CDR3 region has 12 residues. This TCR was sampled from a human donor in a cohort sampled during active COVID-19. Specimen: peripheral blood. The chain links TRBV3-1 (or the pseudogene TRBV3-2) to TRBJ1-1; 7 nucleotides align to TRBD1. The CDR3 nucleotides are TGTGCCAGCAGCCAGAGACAGGGAGAAGCTTTCTTT. Translating gives CASSQRQGEAFF.